The source of this T cell receptor beta chain is a study of vaccination effects on CD4 cells after COVID-19. The table came from immunoSEQ multiplex PCR; TCRdb's copy has only in-frame clones and leaves some out. The sample has 50,000 to 65,000 clones; around three quarters are singletons. For this clone: What it recognizes is unknown.

Prior to sequencing, the ViraFEST assay stimulated PBMC with viral peptide pools, which expanded the antigen-specific CD4+ T cells. The culture ran for 10 days, and then CD4+ T cells were isolated. Two-dose BNT162b2 or mRNA-1273 vaccination was given to participants. Neither prior SARS-CoV-2 infection nor positive nucleocapsid antibodies were present in the vaccine recipients. This CDR3 spans 15 amino acids. Germline CDR1 is LNHNV and CDR2 is YYDKDF (reference sequence). The germline V and J ends were trimmed by 5 bases and 8 bases, with 21 bases remaining between them. The rearrangement joins TRBV15 to TRBJ1-2; TRBD1 might be the D (5 bases). The receptor comes from a human donor who received a COVID-19 vaccine. The specimen comprised CD4+ T cells from PBMCs cultured with HCoV-229E spike peptides, sampled after COVID-19 vaccination. The CDR3 nucleotides are TGTGCCACCAGCCAGAGGACTCCAGGGTATAAGGGCTACACCTTC. Its protein product is CATSQRTPGYKGYTF.